These 16 T cell receptor beta chains originate from one sample sequenced in a study of radiation and T cells in renal cell carcinoma. Treatment given: treatment-naive control, cytoreductive nephrectomy. Clones were read by immunoSEQ multiplex PCR, and TCRdb kept only the in-frame ones, dropping some. The table lists a few thousand clones, more than 70% of them singletons, with approximately 8% in the top ten. This sample comprised tumor tissue, obtained from a patient whose treatment was nephrectomy without radiotherapy. The receptor set was obtained from a man in his fifties with renal cell carcinoma.

This clone was picked up one time. J is TRBJ2-3 and V is TRBV7-8, with a tentative D call TRBD2 (7 bases). Germline assignment: CDR1 SGHVS and CDR2 FQNEAQ. The V end lost 3 bases, the J end lost 5 bases, and 18 bases lay between the germline ends. The CDR3 sequence is 16 residues long. The CDR3 region is CASSLGGLRAGDTQYF. CDR3 in DNA: TGTGCCAGCAGCTTGGGGGGGCTGAGGGCTGGAGATACGCAGTATTTT.

This clone was detected only once. V usage is TRBV29-1 and J usage is TRBJ2-1; perhaps TRBD2 as D (5 bases). The CDR3 spans 12 residues. CDR1 and CDR2 (germline): SQVTM, ANQGSEA. The CDR3 region is CSAGWSYNEQFF. The CDR3 DNA reads TGCTCCGCGGGTTGGTCCTACAATGAGCAGTTCTTC.

The chain couples TRBV2 to TRBJ2-3; 10 nucleotides agree with TRBD2. This CDR3 spans 16 amino acids. Germline V gene sequence: CDR1 SNHLY, CDR2 FYNNEI. V shed 3 bases and J 2 bases; nucleotides not matched to a gene: 5. The DNA of the CDR3 is TGTGCCAGCAGTGATTACGGGACTAGCGACACAGATACGCAGTATTTT. It encodes CASSDYGTSDTDTQYF.

J is TRBJ1-1 and V is TRBV7-6; D unresolved. Germline-derived CDR1 and CDR2 are SGHVS and FNYEAQ. This CDR3 is built from 15 residues. Trimming shortened V by 1 base and J by 2 bases, and 11 bases separated the two germline ends. The CDR3 here is CASSLGHVTNTEAFF. The CDR3 bases are TGTGCCAGCAGCTTAGGGCACGTCACAAACACTGAAGCTTTCTTT.

This chain links TRBV7-2 with TRBJ2-7; 14 bases fit TRBD2. The CDR3 runs 16 residues. Germline V gene sequence: CDR1 SGHTA, CDR2 FQGNSA. V was clipped by 5 bases and J by 5 bases; unmatched bases: 8. CDR3 residues: CASSPRLAGGIHEQYF. The CDR3 coding sequence is TGTGCCAGCAGCCCGAGACTAGCGGGAGGGATCCACGAGCAGTACTTC.

The chain uses TRBV9 and TRBJ1-3; a possible D gene is TRBD1 (5 bases). The V gene lost 0 bases and the J gene lost 2 bases, with 12 bases spanning the gap. Germline assignment: CDR1 SGDLS and CDR2 YYNGEE. The CDR3 consists of 16 residues. The CDR3 protein is CASSVEGTLTGNTIYF. CDR3 bases: TGTGCCAGCAGCGTAGAGGGGACCCTTACTGGAAACACCATATATTTT.

This chain links TRBV7-9 with TRBJ1-2; D is possibly TRBD1 (6 bases). Per germline, CDR1 SEHNR and CDR2 FQNEAQ (reference sequence). CDR3 length: 16 amino acids. V shed 5 bases and J shed 6 bases, with 22 bases lying between them. CDR3 in DNA: TGTGCCAGCAGCCTACAAGGGGGGGAGGTTTTAAATGGCTACACCTTC. This codes for CASSLQGGEVLNGYTF.

The CDR3 nucleotides are TGTGCCAGCAGCTCCCTATCCGGGACCTTAGGTGGGGCCAACGTCCTGACTTTC. Translation: CASSSLSGTLGGANVLTF. The gene calls are TRBV7-2 and TRBJ2-6; D might be TRBD1 or TRBD2, each matching 5 bases. The CDR3 sequence is 18 residues long. Germline V gene data show CDR1 as SGHTA and CDR2 as FQGNSA. Trimming pared 4 bases from V and 3 bases from J, leaving 19 bases between.

The V gene is TRBV11-2, the J gene TRBJ2-7; possibly TRBD1 for D (6 bases). This CDR3 has 13 residues. CDR1 and CDR2 (germline): SGHAT, FQNNGV. V was shortened by 6 bases and J by 6 bases, with 15 bases between the two germline ends. The DNA of the CDR3 is TGTGCCAGCAGGAGGGGGAACGCGGGCGAGCAGTACTTC. Residues: CASRRGNAGEQYF.

V is TRBV2 and J is TRBJ2-1; the match to TRBD2 covers 11 bases. Germline CDR1 reads SNHLY; CDR2 reads FYNNEI. After removal of 6 bases from V and 5 bases from J, the junction contained 6 bases not matched to a gene. The CDR3 spans 15 residues. This chain's CDR3 is CASRVGTSGNNEQFF. Written as DNA, the CDR3 is TGTGCCAGCAGGGTAGGGACTAGCGGCAACAATGAGCAGTTCTTC.

This clone was observed a single time. The chain employs TRBV19 and TRBJ1-3; D remains ambiguous. V was clipped by 5 bases and J by 4 bases, with 15 bases between them. The CDR3 totals 15 residues. From germline, CDR1 is LNHDA and CDR2 SQIVND (reference sequence). CDR3 nucleotides: TGTGCCAGTAGTCGGCAGGCCGTCCCAGGAAACACCATATATTTT. Protein product: CASSRQAVPGNTIYF.

V usage is TRBV19 and J usage is TRBJ2-1; tentatively, D is TRBD2 (5 bases). The CDR3 is made up of 16 amino acids. Trimming removed 5 bases from V and 5 bases from J, with 19 bases in between. Germline CDR1 is LNHDA and CDR2 is SQIVND (reference sequence). The CDR3 DNA is TGTGCCAGTAGTCCTCGGTGGACTGGGTCCCACAATGAGCAGTTCTTC. Translating gives CASSPRWTGSHNEQFF. The full variable domain, with the rest looked up from reference TRBV19 and TRBJ2-1, is DGGITQSPKYLFRKEGQNVTLSCEQNLNHDAMYWYRQDPGQGLRLIYYSQIVNDFQKGDIAEGYSVSREKKESFPLTVTSAQKNPTAFYLCASSPRWTGSHNEQFFGPGTRLTVL.

CDR3 bases: TGTGCCAGCAGCTCGCTAGCGGGAGTATCAGATACGCAGTATTTT. This codes for CASSSLAGVSDTQYF. The chain links TRBV7-2 to TRBJ2-3; 10 bases match TRBD2. CDR1 is SGHTA and CDR2 is FQGNSA in the germline V gene. J was trimmed by 4 bases and V by 4 bases; bases with no gene match: 5. CDR3 length: 15 residues.

This clone showed up just a few times. The chain employs TRBV27 and TRBJ1-5, with 7 bases matching TRBD1. Germline lookup yields CDR1 MNHEY and CDR2 SMNVEV (reference sequence). The J segment lost 4 bases and the V segment lost 3 bases, leaving 6 bases of the junction unmatched. The CDR3 consists of 15 residues. CDR3 residues: CASSFQGGGNQPQHF. In nucleotides, the CDR3 is TGTGCCAGCAGTTTCCAGGGGGGCGGGAATCAGCCCCAGCATTTT.

The chain combines TRBV5-5 with TRBJ2-7; TRBD2 aligns across 7 bases. The CDR3 sequence is 17 residues long. Germline CDR1 and CDR2: SGHKS and YYEKEE (reference sequence). The junction had 20 bases not matched to a gene; V was cut back by 4 bases and J by 7 bases. This chain's CDR3 is CASSTRPRDYVAYEQYF. CDR3 coding DNA: TGTGCCAGCAGCACACGACCCCGGGACTATGTCGCGTATGAGCAGTACTTC.

The chain has TRBV27 and TRBJ2-7; 9 bases map to TRBD1. Germline V gives CDR1 MNHEY, CDR2 SMNVEV (reference sequence). V dropped 2 bases and J dropped 1; count of bases not matched to a gene: 3. The CDR3 has 15 amino acids. CDR3 residues: CASSLTGGRSYEQYF. The CDR3 coding sequence is TGTGCCAGCAGTTTAACAGGGGGCCGGTCCTACGAGCAGTACTTC.